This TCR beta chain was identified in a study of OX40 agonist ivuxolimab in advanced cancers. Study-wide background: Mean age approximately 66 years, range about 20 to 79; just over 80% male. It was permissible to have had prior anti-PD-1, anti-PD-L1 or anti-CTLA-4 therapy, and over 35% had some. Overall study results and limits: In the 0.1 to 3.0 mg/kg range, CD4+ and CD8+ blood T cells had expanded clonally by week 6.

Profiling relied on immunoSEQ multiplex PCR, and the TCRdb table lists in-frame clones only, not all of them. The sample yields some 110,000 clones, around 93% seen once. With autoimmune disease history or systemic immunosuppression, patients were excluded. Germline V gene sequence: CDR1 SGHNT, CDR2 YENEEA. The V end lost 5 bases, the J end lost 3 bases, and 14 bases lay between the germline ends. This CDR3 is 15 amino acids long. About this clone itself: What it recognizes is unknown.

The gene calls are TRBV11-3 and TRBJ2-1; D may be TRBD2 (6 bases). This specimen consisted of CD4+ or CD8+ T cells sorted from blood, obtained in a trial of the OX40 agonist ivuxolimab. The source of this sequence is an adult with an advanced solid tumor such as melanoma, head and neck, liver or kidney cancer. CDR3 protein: CASSLEGTYYNEQFF. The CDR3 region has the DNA TGTGCCAGCAGCCTGGAGGGGACCTACTACAATGAGCAGTTCTTC.